A selection of T cell receptor beta chains follows, all from one sample in a study of blood T cell repertoires in COVID-19. Using immunoSEQ multiplex PCR, the repertoire was profiled, and TCRdb retains in-frame clones only, with some absent. The sample lists about 84,000 clones, over 65% occurring once. What was sequenced was peripheral blood. Source of these receptors: a man between 50 and 59 years old with active or convalescent COVID-19. Each CDR3 is given without its conserved first and last residue. Clone sizes are given selectively: once, few, many, or a class where the clone is expanded.

J,size,V,CDR3
TRBJ2-7,once,TRBV7-2,ASTPRDSGGFSSYEQY
TRBJ2-2,NA,TRBV9,ASSVDGGGAKSTGELF
TRBJ2-3,NA,TRBV14,ASSQGFASTDTQY
TRBJ1-2,NA,TRBV20-1,SASMHGGYGYT
TRBJ1-3,NA,TRBV24-1,ATSDLRGGDTIY
TRBJ2-1,NA,TRBV11-3,ASSLAFPGGEQF
TRBJ1-2,NA,TRBV14,ASSLRQGWAYGYT
TRBJ2-3,NA,TRBV7-7,ATSPLADTDTQY
TRBJ1-2,NA,TRBV6-5,ASRGNSDYGYT
TRBJ1-6,NA,TRBV18,ASSPQGQYNSPLH
TRBJ1-1,NA,TRBV5-1,ASSLEGQGTEAF
TRBJ1-1,NA,TRBV18,ASSPGQAGTEAF
TRBJ2-3,NA,TRBV6-1,ASSDGQTDTQY
TRBJ1-1,NA,TRBV13,ASSLGSGLRAF
TRBJ1-5,many,TRBV19,ASSSQGLYDQPQH
TRBJ1-2,NA,TRBV2,ASSPTRDYGYT
TRBJ1-6,NA,TRBV6-5,ASSYPSVGSPLH
TRBJ2-1,NA,TRBV29-1,SAAGGGRQGDEQF